These T cell receptor beta chains were read from a single sample in a study of cytomegalovirus exposure and HLA in healthy donors. The assay was immunoSEQ multiplex PCR, and TCRdb's table has in-frame clones only and misses some. The sample consists of about 200,000 clones, around 78% of them appearing once. Sequencing was done on a sample of PBMCs. Receptors originate from a man in his thirties or forties in good health and CMV-seronegative. CDR3s include the opening cysteine and the closing phenylalanine or tryptophan. A D gene is named only where the DNA matches it firmly.

D	V	CDR3
NA	TRBV2	CASSGVGGSDTQYF
TRBD2	TRBV13	CASSSGLAGGSTDTQYF
NA	TRBV12-2	CASRLGVEQFF
NA	TRBV5-4	CASSVRGREETQYF
NA	TRBV5-6	CASSLDLAKNIQYF
TRBD1	TRBV9	CASSPRTGMNTEAFF
TRBD2	TRBV30	CAWSLIAGGPRGGELFF
NA	TRBV6-1	CASSQGTYNEQFF
NA	TRBV19	CASSPERVQLNEQFF
TRBD1	TRBV7-9	CASSPAGTVSYEQYF
NA	TRBV6-5	CASSRGGLPYEQYF
TRBD2	TRBV6-5	CASSLAGGLTGELFF
TRBD2	TRBV5-1	CASSSPGLALNEQFF
TRBD2	TRBV27	CASSLYPERETAGANVLTF
TRBD2	TRBV7-8	CASSLAVVLAGVEQFF
NA	TRBV19	CASSPWSPQETQYF
NA	TRBV7-2	CASSSDYSYEQYF
TRBD2	TRBV4-1	CASSPGGGGYEQYF
TRBD2	TRBV4-1	CASSPGGGYEQYF
TRBD1	TRBV28	CASSSQGGGEKLFF
NA	TRBV5-1	CASSFRGGPGDTQYF
NA	TRBV2	CASRSPVAGTTGELFF
NA	TRBV5-1	CASTIQGSGNTIYF
NA	TRBV5-4	CASSLGGPDNVLTF
TRBD1	TRBV4-1	CASSQDMVGTGYGYTF
NA	TRBV27	CASSLRGNQPQHF
NA	TRBV5-1	CASSGTGQREAFF
NA	TRBV27	CASSLMPGTLNEQFF
TRBD1	TRBV27	CASSLSRQGAYEQYF
TRBD2	TRBV5-4	CASSSRDYGYEQYF
NA	TRBV11-2	CASSLGVTEQYF
TRBD1	TRBV5-1	CASSPRQGSEAFF
NA	TRBV2	CASREAPRSYNEQFF
TRBD2	TRBV5-1	CASSLLAVSTGELFF
NA	TRBV7-9	CASSLAGEEETQYF
TRBD1	TRBV7-9	CASGGPASGNTIYF
NA	TRBV23-1	CASNRKNRYNEQFF
NA	TRBV2	CASSREQDNSPLHF
TRBD1	TRBV29-1	CSGQEVQGAAGELFF
NA	TRBV5-4	CASSFDRRNTEAFF
TRBD2	TRBV7-6	CASSQKISGPSTDTQYF
NA	TRBV9	CASSVDSGSGVGEKLFF
NA	TRBV2	CASSGEGQGETQYF